This entry lists 12 T cell receptor beta chains sequenced from one sample in a study of beta chain features in type 1 diabetes. Their cognate antigens are unknown. Study outcomes and limitations: All four CD4+ subsets of Type 1 diabetes patients contained TCRB CDR3s that were moderately but significantly shorter.

Expressed TCRB transcripts were sequenced because the entire RNA isolate underwent reverse transcription. Using immunoSEQ multiplex PCR, the repertoire was profiled, and TCRdb retains in-frame clones only, with some absent. The sample records around 650,000 clones, 9.5% to 15% being singletons. The sample was naive CD4+ T cells from blood. These TCRs come from a man aged 25 to 45 with type 1 diabetes.

The gene calls are TRBV13 and TRBJ2-3, with 8 positions matching TRBD2. Trimming at V came to 5 bases and at J to 3 bases, leaving 13 bases not matched to a gene. Germline V gives CDR1 PRHDT, CDR2 FYEKMQ (reference sequence). The CDR3 length is 17 residues. CDR3 coding DNA: TGTGCCAGCAGCCTCTTCGGAGCGGGGGACGGGACAGATACGCAGTATTTT. Translating it yields CASSLFGAGDGTDTQYF.

This clone has only a few counts. The chain combines TRBV29-1 with TRBJ1-1, with no clear D. CDR3 length equals 14 residues. V was cut by 4 bases and J by 5 bases, with 17 bases left in between. The germline V gene has CDR1 SQVTM and CDR2 ANQGSEA. CDR3 sequence reads: CSVVPAARRTEAFF. CDR3 bases: TGCAGCGTTGTCCCGGCAGCCCGAAGGACTGAAGCTTTCTTT.

V usage is TRBV5-1 and J usage is TRBJ1-6; D may be TRBD1 (6 bases). The length of the CDR3 is 16 residues. Germline CDR1 SGHRS, CDR2 YFSETQ. V lost 4 bases and J 0 bases, leaving 11 bases between the germline ends. CDR3 in amino acids: CASSTDSSSYNSPLHF. The CDR3 bases are TGCGCCAGCAGCACGGACAGTAGCTCCTATAATTCACCCCTCCACTTT. The full variable domain, its missing parts supplied by reference TRBV5-1 and TRBJ1-6, is KAGVTQTPRYLIKTRGQQVTLSCSPISGHRSVSWYQQTPGQGLQFLFEYFSETQRNKGNFPGRFSGRQFSNSRSEMNVSTLELGDSALYLCASSTDSSSYNSPLHFGNGTRLTVT.

The table lists this clone with a few counts. This rearrangement joins TRBV2 to TRBJ2-5; D gene ambiguous. Deletions cut 2 bases from V and 2 bases from J, with 9 bases between. The V gene's germline CDR1 is SNHLY and CDR2 FYNNEI. The CDR3 is made up of 14 amino acids. Here the CDR3 DNA reads TGTGCCAGCAGTGAAAGGATCGATCAAGAGACCCAGTACTTC. Amino acids: CASSERIDQETQYF. Supplemented by reference TRBV2 and TRBJ2-5, the full variable domain reads EPEVTQTPSHQVTQMGQEVILRCVPISNHLYFYWYRQILGQKVEFLVSFYNNEISEKSEIFDDQFSVERPDGSNFTLKIRSTKLEDSAMYFCASSERIDQETQYFGPGTRLLVL.

This clone was observed a handful of times. The rearrangement uses TRBV29-1 and TRBJ2-7, with 10 bases lining up with TRBD1. The CDR3 sequence is 14 residues long. The germline gives CDR1 SQVTM, CDR2 ANQGSEA. The J segment lost 0 bases and the V segment lost 6 bases, leaving 5 bases of the junction unmatched. The CDR3 reads CSVGQGGGSYEQYF. In DNA form, the CDR3 reads TGCAGCGTCGGACAGGGGGGAGGCTCCTACGAGCAGTACTTC.

The V and J genes are TRBV7-2 and TRBJ2-5, with 7 bases aligning to TRBD2. V shed 4 bases, J shed 5 bases, and the junction held 4 bases outside the gene matches. The CDR3 has 13 residues. The V gene's germline CDR1 is SGHTA and CDR2 FQGNSA. CDR3: CASSSGEGETQYF. In DNA, the CDR3 is TGTGCCAGCAGCTCCGGGGAGGGTGAGACCCAGTACTTC.

The CDR3 is CASTGEPYEQYF. The CDR3 DNA reads TGTGCCTCCACGGGGGAACCCTACGAGCAGTACTTC. This rearrangement joins TRBV19 to TRBJ2-7, with a tentative D call TRBD2 (6 bases). The CDR3 length is 12 residues. V was cut by 11 bases and J by 2 bases, with 13 bases left in between. Germline V lookup: CDR1 LNHDA, CDR2 SQIVND (reference sequence).

This clone has just a few counts. The J gene is TRBJ2-5, the V gene TRBV2; tentative D call: TRBD2 (5 bases). The CDR3 runs 14 residues. Germline-derived CDR1 and CDR2 are SNHLY and FYNNEI. V gave up 6 bases and J gave up 5 bases, with 16 bases separating them. CDR3: CASRPGLRQETQYF. The CDR3 DNA sequence: TGTGCCAGCAGGCCCGGACTCCGCCAGGAGACCCAGTACTTC.

CDR3 region: CATHLWTVNGYTF. As DNA, the CDR3 is TGTGCCACCCACCTTTGGACAGTTAACGGCTACACCTTC. J is TRBJ1-2 and V is TRBV28; maybe TRBD1 (6 bases). The CDR3 is 13 amino acids. The germline V gene encodes CDR1 MDHEN and CDR2 SYDVKM. Trimming took off 10 bases at V and 8 bases at J, with 20 bases between the two ends.

This clone occurred a few times. J is TRBJ2-7 and V is TRBV19; D may be TRBD1 (6 bases). The CDR3 contains 15 residues. Germline-derived CDR1 and CDR2 are LNHDA and SQIVND (reference sequence). Between the trimmed V and J ends, which lost 10 bases and 6 bases, there was a span of 25 bases. CDR3 loop: CATTTGYRPAVEQYF. For the CDR3, the DNA is TGTGCCACTACTACAGGGTACAGGCCAGCGGTCGAGCAGTACTTC.

The V call is TRBV7-9, the J call TRBJ2-1; maybe TRBD1 (7 bases). The germline gives CDR1 SEHNR, CDR2 FQNEAQ (reference sequence). V was clipped by 8 bases and J by 7 bases, with 18 bases between them. This CDR3 is built from 14 residues. The CDR3 DNA reads TGTGCCAGCGGAGGGGGCAGGGGGATAAATGAGCAGTTCTTC. Translation: CASGGGRGINEQFF.

The chain is built from TRBV7-9 and TRBJ2-4; tentative D call: TRBD2 (6 bases). V gave up 3 bases and J gave up 0 bases, with 9 bases separating them. Germline V CDR1 and CDR2: SEHNR, FQNEAQ (reference sequence). The CDR3 is 15 amino acids. The CDR3 is CASSLRGLAKNIQYF. CDR3 DNA: TGTGCCAGCAGCTTGAGGGGACTAGCCAAAAACATTCAGTACTTC.